The 27 T cell receptor beta chains reported below all come from one sample, sequenced in a study of blood T cell repertoires in COVID-19. Sequenced by immunoSEQ multiplex PCR; TCRdb stores in-frame clones only, minus some. The sample records over 200,000 clones, about 87% being singletons. The sample was peripheral blood. The receptor source for this set is a man in his sixties who had recovered from COVID-19.

This rearrangement joins TRBV4-2 to TRBJ2-5, with 7 bases identical to TRBD1. This CDR3 spans 16 amino acids. The germline V gene encodes CDR1 LGHNA and CDR2 YNFKEQ. Unmatched junction bases numbered 8, after V lost 0 bases and J lost 4 bases. CDR3 nucleotide sequence: TGTGCCAGCAGCCAAGATTGGAACAGGGGCTCAGAGACCCAGTACTTC. It encodes CASSQDWNRGSETQYF.

The chain employs TRBV4-1 and TRBJ1-4, with 8 bases lining up with TRBD1. Trimming removed 4 bases from V and 7 bases from J; junction bases left unmatched: 8. Looked up from germline, CDR1 is MGHRA and CDR2 is YSYEKL. The CDR3 loop spans 15 amino acids. Written as DNA, the CDR3 is TGCGCCAGCAGCCTGACAGGGGACGGAGGTGAAAAACTGTTTTTT. The encoded protein is CASSLTGDGGEKLFF.

V gene TRBV12-3 or TRBV12-4 combines with J gene TRBJ1-4; D perhaps matches TRBD1 (5 bases). The CDR3 consists of 13 residues. Trimming stripped 3 bases from V and 8 bases from J, with 10 bases between. The CDR3 nucleotides are TGTGCCAGCAGTTTTGAAGGGGTCGAAAAACTGTTTTTT. Residues: CASSFEGVEKLFF.

The chain links TRBV6-5 to TRBJ1-2; D is perhaps TRBD1 (5 bases). Per germline, CDR1 MNHEY and CDR2 SVGAGI. V lost 7 bases to trimming and J lost 1 base, with 16 bases between them. The CDR3 extends over 15 amino acids. The CDR3 region is CASTAGWGHNYGYTF. CDR3 nucleotides: TGTGCCAGCACCGCCGGGTGGGGCCATAACTATGGCTACACCTTC.

The chain combines TRBV7-6 with TRBJ2-1, with 10 nucleotides matching TRBD2. V trimming: 7 bases; J trimming: 5 bases; junction bases outside the gene matches: 5. Germline CDR1 and CDR2: SGHVS and FNYEAQ. CDR3 size: 14 residues. CDR3 sequence: CASKGLAEDNEQFF. CDR3 in DNA: TGTGCCAGCAAAGGACTAGCGGAAGACAATGAGCAGTTCTTC.

This clone was seen a handful of times. The genes are TRBV29-1 and TRBJ1-3; the D is unclear. The germline CDR1 and CDR2 sequences are SQVTM and ANQGSEA. This CDR3 is 11 amino acids long. V shed 7 bases and J shed 3 bases, with 7 bases lying between them. The CDR3 is CSGTLGNTIYF. For the CDR3, the DNA is TGCAGCGGGACTCTTGGAAACACCATATATTTT. Filled out from reference TRBV29-1 and TRBJ1-3, the complete variable domain reads SAVISQKPSRDICQRGTSLTIQCQVDSQVTMMFWYRQQPGQSLTLIATANQGSEATYESGFVIDKFPISRPNLTFSTLTVSNMSPEDSSIYLCSGTLGNTIYFGEGSWLTVV.

This chain connects TRBV7-3 to TRBJ2-3, with D perhaps TRBD2 (6 bases). V was pared by 9 bases and J by 8 bases, with 21 bases between. Germline V CDR1 and CDR2: SGHTA, FQGTGA. This CDR3 spans 14 amino acids. DNA for the CDR3: TGTGCCAGTTCTACCGGGACGTTGGGAGGTACGCAGTATTTT. Its translation: CASSTGTLGGTQYF. Drawing the rest from reference TRBV7-3 and TRBJ2-3, the complete variable domain is GAGVSQTPSNKVTEKGKYVELRCDPISGHTALYWYRQSLGQGPEFLIYFQGTGAADDSGLPNDRFFAVRPEGSVSTLKIQRTERGDSAVYLCASSTGTLGGTQYFGPGTRLTVL.

This clone was found once. The gene calls are TRBV6-2 or TRBV6-3 and TRBJ2-7; D might be TRBD1 (6 bases). This CDR3 comprises 14 residues. V shed 5 bases and J shed 4 bases, with 15 bases lying between them. Germline V CDR1 and CDR2: MNHEY, SVGEGT. The CDR3 nucleotides are TGTGCCAGCAGTCCATGGACAGCCAAATACGAGCAGTACTTC. Protein product: CASSPWTAKYEQYF.

This clone was detected only once. The J gene is TRBJ2-3, the V gene TRBV3-1 (or the pseudogene TRBV3-2); D is unclear. This CDR3 spans 15 amino acids. Germline V gene sequence: CDR1 LGHDT, CDR2 YNNKEL (reference sequence). Between the trimmed V and J ends, which lost 3 bases and 3 bases, there was a span of 13 bases. The CDR3 protein is CASSQLVGRTDTQYF. Written as DNA, the CDR3 is TGTGCCAGCAGCCAGCTAGTGGGTAGAACAGATACGCAGTATTTT.

The chain employs TRBV9 and TRBJ2-1, with TRBD2 as a possible D gene (5 bases). The germline V and J ends were trimmed by 3 bases and 10 bases, with 8 bases remaining between them. CDR1 is SGDLS, CDR2 YYNGEE, per germline. This CDR3 is 11 amino acids long. CDR3 region: CASSAEREQFF. CDR3 coding DNA: TGTGCCAGCAGCGCTGAGCGGGAGCAGTTCTTC.

This clone occurred once. The rearrangement links TRBV6-5 to TRBJ1-6; TRBD1 might be the D (5 bases). Germline V gene data show CDR1 as MNHEY and CDR2 as SVGAGI. V was shortened by 6 bases and J by 14 bases, with 14 bases between the two germline ends. CDR3 length: 12 residues. CDR3 coding DNA: TGTGCCAGCAGATACCCGGGGGGATCCCTCCACTTT. Protein: CASRYPGGSLHF.

The chain carries TRBV7-9 and TRBJ2-7; 11 nucleotides match TRBD2. The V segment lost 0 bases and the J segment 2 bases; nucleotides outside the gene matches: 3. The CDR3 extends over 16 amino acids. Germline V lookup: CDR1 SEHNR, CDR2 FQNEAQ (reference sequence). The DNA for the CDR3 is TGTGCCAGCAGCTTAGCCCATAGCGGGGGGGCCTACGAGCAGTACTTC. Protein: CASSLAHSGGAYEQYF.

This chain connects TRBV7-8 to TRBJ1-6, with 8 bases fitting TRBD1. With V trimmed by 5 bases and J by 0 bases, 0 bases remained unmatched. The CDR3 is 15 residues long. Germline V lookup: CDR1 SGHVS, CDR2 FQNEAQ. The CDR3 here is CASSTGGSYNSPLHF. CDR3 DNA sequence: TGTGCCAGCAGCACAGGGGGCTCCTATAATTCACCCCTCCACTTT.

In this sample, this clone turned up once. CDR3 sequence reads: CASSGTSGNFYNEQFF. The DNA of the CDR3 is TGTGCCAGCAGTGGGACTAGCGGGAATTTTTACAATGAGCAGTTCTTC. The V and J genes are TRBV2 and TRBJ2-1; 12 positions match TRBD2. Trimming removed 4 bases from V and 4 bases from J; junction bases left unmatched: 5. CDR3 length: 16 residues. CDR1 SNHLY and CDR2 FYNNEI come from the germline V gene.

The chain links TRBV5-8 to TRBJ2-1, with D maybe TRBD1 (5 bases). The V gene's germline CDR1 is SGHTS and CDR2 YDEGEE. The CDR3 sequence is 13 residues long. V lost 7 bases, J lost 6 bases, and 14 bases lay in between. This CDR3 is CASFKDNRNEQFF. In DNA form, the CDR3 reads TGTGCCAGCTTTAAGGACAACCGCAATGAGCAGTTCTTC.

This sequence joins TRBV5-1 and TRBJ1-2; the D is unclear. Germline assignment: CDR1 SGHRS and CDR2 YFSETQ. The CDR3 runs 13 residues. Deletions cut 4 bases from V and 8 bases from J, with 15 bases between. CDR3 protein: CASSPSVPEGYTF. The CDR3, as DNA: TGCGCCAGCAGCCCTAGCGTGCCCGAGGGCTACACCTTC.

The chain uses TRBV19 and TRBJ1-4; 7 bases line up with TRBD1. CDR1 is LNHDA and CDR2 is SQIVND in the germline V gene (reference sequence). The CDR3 extends over 15 amino acids. The trim removed 3 bases at V and 7 bases at J, leaving 8 bases unmatched. CDR3 sequence (DNA): TGTGCCAGTAGTATCGTCGGACAGGTTATTGAAAAACTGTTTTTT. This sequence encodes CASSIVGQVIEKLFF.

The chain employs TRBV30 and TRBJ1-5; D unresolved. Trimming stripped 2 bases from V and 6 bases from J, with 14 bases between. This CDR3 is 14 amino acids long. Per the germline V gene, CDR1 is GTSNPN and CDR2 is SVGIG (reference sequence). The CDR3 loop is CAWSLEGRVQPQHF. In nucleotides, the CDR3 is TGTGCCTGGAGTCTCGAGGGTCGGGTTCAGCCCCAGCATTTT. The full variable domain, its missing parts supplied by reference TRBV30 and TRBJ1-5, is SQTIHQWPATLVQPVGSPLSLECTVEGTSNPNLYWYRQAAGRGLQLLFYSVGIGQISSEVPQNLSASRPQDRQFILSSKKLLLSDSGFYLCAWSLEGRVQPQHFGDGTRLSIL.

The chain joins TRBV7-9 to TRBJ2-7; D is undetermined. This CDR3 spans 14 amino acids. The V end was cut by 0 bases, the J end by 1 base, with 7 bases between. Germline V lookup: CDR1 SEHNR, CDR2 FQNEAQ (reference sequence). CDR3 coding DNA: TGTGCCAGCAGCTTAGCTGGGCCGTCCTACGAGCAGTACTTC. Encoded protein: CASSLAGPSYEQYF.

The chain combines TRBV12-5 with TRBJ2-5; 9 nucleotides agree with TRBD1. This CDR3 contains 15 residues. V shed 2 bases and J 5 bases; nucleotides not matched to a gene: 6. CDR1 LGHNT and CDR2 FRNRAP come from the germline V gene. The CDR3 sequence is CASGLNMDRGETQYF. CDR3 sequence (DNA): TGTGCTAGTGGTTTGAATATGGACAGGGGTGAGACCCAGTACTTC.

The chain recombines TRBV30 with TRBJ1-1; possibly TRBD1 for D (6 bases). CDR1 and CDR2 from the germline V gene are GTSNPN and SVGIG (reference sequence). The CDR3 has 15 residues. Trimming left V 1 base short and J 5 bases short, with 17 bases between. CDR3 residues: CAWSAQGRARTEAFF. The DNA for the CDR3 is TGTGCCTGGAGTGCGCAGGGGAGGGCGAGGACTGAAGCTTTCTTT. Full variable domain (missing parts from reference TRBV30 and TRBJ1-1): SQTIHQWPATLVQPVGSPLSLECTVEGTSNPNLYWYRQAAGRGLQLLFYSVGIGQISSEVPQNLSASRPQDRQFILSSKKLLLSDSGFYLCAWSAQGRARTEAFFGQGTRLTVV.

The chain has TRBV6-5 and TRBJ1-3, with 9 bases aligning to TRBD1. The CDR3 is made up of 15 amino acids. The trim removed 6 bases at V and 3 bases at J, leaving 6 bases unmatched. Germline V gene sequence: CDR1 MNHEY, CDR2 SVGAGI. CDR3 residues: CASRRDRGSGNTIYF. The CDR3 bases are TGTGCCAGCAGACGCGACAGGGGGAGTGGAAACACCATATATTTT.

V usage is TRBV28 and J usage is TRBJ1-3; perhaps TRBD1 as D (6 bases). V shed 10 bases and J shed 1 base, with 17 bases lying between them. Germline V gene sequence: CDR1 MDHEN, CDR2 SYDVKM. The length of the CDR3 is 15 residues. CDR3 region: CATLPGTKSGNTIYF. The CDR3 DNA sequence: TGTGCCACCCTCCCCGGGACAAAATCTGGAAACACCATATATTTT.

This sequence joins TRBV5-1 and TRBJ2-7; TRBD2 matches 10 bases. CDR1 SGHRS and CDR2 YFSETQ come from the germline V gene. The trim removed 4 bases at V and 2 bases at J, leaving 6 bases unmatched. The CDR3 totals 15 residues. CDR3 sequence reads: CASSAGTSVAYEQYF. Written as DNA, the CDR3 is TGCGCCAGCAGCGCAGGGACTAGCGTTGCCTACGAGCAGTACTTC.

The rearrangement uses TRBV18 and TRBJ2-1; 8 bases align to TRBD2. With V trimmed by 2 bases and J by 2 bases, 8 bases remained unmatched. Germline assignment: CDR1 KGHSH and CDR2 LQKENI. The CDR3 has 17 amino acids. CDR3 DNA sequence: TGTGCCAGCTCACCAAGTGGAACTAGCGGAACCTACAATGAGCAGTTCTTC. Its translation is CASSPSGTSGTYNEQFF.

The chain combines TRBV5-4 with TRBJ1-6; 10 bases line up with TRBD1. CDR3 length equals 15 residues. J gave up 10 bases and V 1 base, and 5 bases lay outside the gene matches. Germline lookup yields CDR1 SGHNT and CDR2 YYREEE (reference sequence). CDR3 in DNA: TGTGCCAGCAGCTTGTCGGGACAGGGGAAATCACCCCTCCACTTT. Translated: CASSLSGQGKSPLHF.

This chain links TRBV21-1 with TRBJ2-2; TRBD2 was called by the table and not checked on the DNA. TRBV21-1 counts as a pseudogene. The CDR3 length is 19 residues. Written as DNA, the CDR3 is TGTGCCAGCAGCAAAGTTACACTAGCGGGAGGGCCGTCTAACGGGGAGCTGTTTTTT. It encodes CASSKVTLAGGPSNGELFF.